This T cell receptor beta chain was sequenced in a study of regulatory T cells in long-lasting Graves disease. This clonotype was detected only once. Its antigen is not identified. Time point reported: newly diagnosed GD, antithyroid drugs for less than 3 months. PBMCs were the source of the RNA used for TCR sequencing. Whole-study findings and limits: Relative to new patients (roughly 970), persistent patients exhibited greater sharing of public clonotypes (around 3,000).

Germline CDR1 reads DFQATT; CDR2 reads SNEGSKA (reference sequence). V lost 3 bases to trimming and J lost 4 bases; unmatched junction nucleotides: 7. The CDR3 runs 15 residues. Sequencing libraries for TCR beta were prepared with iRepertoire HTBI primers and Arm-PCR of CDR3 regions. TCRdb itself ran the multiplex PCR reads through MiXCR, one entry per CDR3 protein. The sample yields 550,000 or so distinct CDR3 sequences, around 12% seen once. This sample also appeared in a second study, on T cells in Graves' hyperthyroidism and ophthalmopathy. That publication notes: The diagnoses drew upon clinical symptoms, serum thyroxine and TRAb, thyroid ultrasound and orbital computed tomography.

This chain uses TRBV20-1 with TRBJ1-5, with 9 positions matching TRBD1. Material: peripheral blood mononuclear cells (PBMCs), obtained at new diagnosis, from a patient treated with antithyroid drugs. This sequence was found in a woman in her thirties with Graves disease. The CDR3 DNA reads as TGCAGTGCTAGGACGACAGGGGGAGGGAATCAGCCCCAGCATTTT. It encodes CSARTTGGGNQPQHF.